The 16 T cell receptor beta chains given below trace back to one sample, sequenced in a study of blood T cell repertoires in COVID-19. Produced via immunoSEQ multiplex PCR; TCRdb's table is partial and in-frame only. The sample contains tens of thousands of clones, 60% to 85% of which appear only once. Sequences were obtained from peripheral blood. These receptors were taken from a human donor in a cohort sampled during active COVID-19.

The V gene is TRBV19, the J gene TRBJ1-2; D is uncertain. This CDR3 region has 15 residues. Germline-derived CDR1 and CDR2 are LNHDA and SQIVND (reference sequence). Trimming removed 7 bases from V and 3 bases from J, with 18 bases in between. DNA for the CDR3: TGTGCCAGTACCGCTAGGGCCGGGGTAGACTATGGCTACACCTTC. It encodes CASTARAGVDYGYTF.

The rearrangement links TRBV27 to TRBJ2-3, with D maybe TRBD1 (6 bases). The length of the CDR3 is 16 residues. The V end was cut by 7 bases, the J end by 0 bases, with 17 bases between. Germline assignment: CDR1 MNHEY and CDR2 SMNVEV (reference sequence). CDR3 nucleotide sequence: TGTGCCAGCAAGAAGGACAGCTCCACTAGCACAGATACGCAGTATTTT. Protein sequence: CASKKDSSTSTDTQYF.

The chain uses TRBV27 and TRBJ2-1, with TRBD2 matching 8 bases. This CDR3 comprises 16 residues. With 6 bases clipped from V and 0 bases from J, the junction kept 7 bases outside the gene matches. The germline V gene encodes CDR1 MNHEY and CDR2 SMNVEV (reference sequence). As DNA, the CDR3 is TGTGCCAGCAGACCGCGGGGGGTGAGCTCCTACAATGAGCAGTTCTTC. It encodes CASRPRGVSSYNEQFF.

CDR3 protein: CASSSQGGGVNEAFF. The CDR3 nucleotides read TGTGCCAGCAGCTCTCAAGGGGGGGGCGTTAATGAAGCTTTCTTT. The rearrangement joins TRBV7-8 to TRBJ1-1; perhaps TRBD1 as D (6 bases). The CDR3 consists of 15 residues. Per the germline V gene, CDR1 is SGHVS and CDR2 is FQNEAQ. Trimming removed 4 bases from V and 7 bases from J, with 19 bases in between.

The chain is built from TRBV19 and TRBJ2-1; possible D gene TRBD2, 6 bases. V lost 5 bases, J lost 6 bases, and 17 bases lay in between. Germline V gene data show CDR1 as LNHDA and CDR2 as SQIVND (reference sequence). The length of the CDR3 is 15 residues. CDR3 DNA sequence: TGTGCCAGTAGTCGGTCCGGGAGAATAATCAATGAGCAGTTCTTC. It codes for CASSRSGRIINEQFF.

This clone turned up a few times. The chain employs TRBV2 and TRBJ1-6, with D hard to call. V was clipped by 0 bases and J by 10 bases, with 10 bases between them. CDR3 length: 14 amino acids. CDR1 is SNHLY and CDR2 is FYNNEI in the germline V gene. As DNA, the CDR3 is TGTGCCAGCAGTGAAGCGCGGACGGGGTCACCCCTCCACTTT. Translation: CASSEARTGSPLHF.

This chain uses TRBV6-4 with TRBJ1-5; 7 bases line up with TRBD1. The CDR3 is 14 residues long. Trimming took 2 bases from V and 8 from J; bases not matched to a gene: 6. Germline lookup yields CDR1 MRHNA and CDR2 SNTAGT. CDR3 in DNA: TGTGCCAGCAGTGACGAGACAGGGAGTGAGCCCCAGCATTTT. Translated, it gives CASSDETGSEPQHF.

The gene calls are TRBV3-1 (or the pseudogene TRBV3-2) and TRBJ2-5; a weak D match, TRBD1 (6 bases). The V gene lost 7 bases and the J gene lost 5 bases, with 11 bases spanning the gap. The germline gives CDR1 LGHDT, CDR2 YNNKEL (reference sequence). This CDR3 region has 12 residues. The CDR3 DNA sequence: TGTGCCAGCAAGGGGGATTCGGAGACCCAGTACTTC. Translating it yields CASKGDSETQYF.

The chain combines TRBV6-5 with TRBJ1-2, with TRBD1 matching 9 bases. The CDR3 totals 12 residues. V lost 10 bases to trimming and J lost 5 bases; unmatched junction nucleotides: 5. The germline gives CDR1 MNHEY, CDR2 SVGAGI. CDR3 loop: CAIGTGTYGYTF. CDR3 in DNA: TGTGCCATCGGGACAGGGACGTATGGCTACACCTTC.

The chain uses TRBV7-2 and TRBJ2-5; possibly TRBD2 for D (5 bases). V lost 4 bases and J 7 bases, leaving 16 bases between the germline ends. From germline, CDR1 is SGHTA and CDR2 FQGNSA. The CDR3 contains 14 residues. The CDR3 spells CASSSLPGEGTQYF. The CDR3 nucleotides read TGTGCCAGCAGCTCACTACCCGGAGAGGGGACCCAGTACTTC.

The genes are TRBV11-2 and TRBJ2-1; weak D call: TRBD2 (5 bases). With 5 bases removed from V and 6 bases from J, the gap between germline ends came to 11 bases. CDR1 is SGHAT and CDR2 is FQNNGV in the germline V gene. The CDR3 has 13 amino acids. CDR3 loop: CASSKTEGNEQFF. DNA for the CDR3: TGTGCCAGCAGCAAAACAGAGGGCAATGAGCAGTTCTTC.

This clone was seen a single time. This chain links TRBV4-1 with TRBJ1-1; D may be TRBD1 (5 bases). The V and J ends lost 10 bases and 3 bases respectively, with 15 bases between them. The CDR3 length is 13 residues. Per germline, CDR1 MGHRA and CDR2 YSYEKL. As DNA, the CDR3 is TGCGCCACCTCCCCCCGGGGGGACACTGAAGCTTTCTTT. Translated, it gives CATSPRGDTEAFF.

The chain is built from TRBV28 and TRBJ1-5; D is uncertain. CDR1 and CDR2 (germline): MDHEN, SYDVKM. Trimming took off 3 bases at V and 4 bases at J, with 4 bases between the two ends. This CDR3 has 12 residues. In nucleotides, the CDR3 is TGTGCCAGCAGTTTCGGGAATCAGCCCCAGCATTTT. This codes for CASSFGNQPQHF. The full variable domain, rest sourced from reference TRBV28 and TRBJ1-5, is DVKVTQSSRYLVKRTGEKVFLECVQDMDHENMFWYRQDPGLGLRLIYFSYDVKMKEKGDIPEGYSVSREKKERFSLILESASTNQTSMYLCASSFGNQPQHFGDGTRLSIL.

The chain uses TRBV27 and TRBJ2-3, with D unresolved. The V gene lost 4 bases and the J gene lost 1 base, with 6 bases spanning the gap. The CDR3 runs to 13 residues. Germline values: CDR1 MNHEY, CDR2 SMNVEV (reference sequence). The CDR3 nucleotides are TGTGCCAGCAGTTACCGGGGCACAGATACGCAGTATTTT. It translates to CASSYRGTDTQYF.

The gene calls are TRBV18 and TRBJ1-5; the match to TRBD1 covers 7 bases. CDR1 and CDR2 from the germline V gene are KGHSH and LQKENI. J was trimmed by 3 bases and V by 3 bases; bases with no gene match: 11. The CDR3 length is 17 residues. DNA for the CDR3: TGTGCCAGCTCACCGGGCCTGGCCAGGGGGACCAATCAGCCCCAGCATTTT. Translating gives CASSPGLARGTNQPQHF.

The CDR3 spells CASRSESTTGSEQYF. CDR3 nucleotide sequence: TGTGCCAGTAGATCGGAATCAACGACAGGGAGCGAGCAGTACTTC. This rearrangement joins TRBV19 to TRBJ2-7; 7 bases agree with TRBD1. The CDR3 totals 15 residues. J gave up 6 bases and V 6 bases, and 14 bases lay outside the gene matches. Germline V lookup: CDR1 LNHDA, CDR2 SQIVND (reference sequence).